The T cell receptor (beta chain) described here comes from a study of siplizumab effects on memory and regulatory T cells. The study's findings and limits: No naive or memory phenotype could be assigned to roughly 80-95% of proliferating clones. Naive T cells appeared more varied than memory cells and looked like key alloresponse contributors. Sequences below about 10^-5 frequency were poorly captured, limiting mapping of alloreactive clones.

This clone was observed a single time. Its specificity is unknown. The CDR3 is 14 residues long. CDR1 is MNHEY, CDR2 SMNVEV, per germline (reference sequence). The ends lost 6 bases at V and 5 bases at J; junction bases unmatched: 5. Assays covered roughly 90,000 TCR templates per sample. Profiling relied on immunoSEQ multiplex PCR, and the TCRdb table lists in-frame clones only, not all of them. The table includes about 100,000 clones, around 90% detected once. The specimen sequenced was non-Treg CD4+ T cells sorted from blood. The genes are TRBV27 and TRBJ2-5, with 11 bases lining up with TRBD1. The sequence was collected from a human donor in good health. CDR3 DNA: TGTGCCAGCAGCTTGGACAGGGGGCGTGAGACCCAGTACTTC. It codes for CASSLDRGRETQYF.